The 5 T cell receptor beta chains reported below all come from one sample, sequenced in a study of blood T cell repertoires in COVID-19 (TCRdb year 2020). Receptor amplification or capture employed the immunoSEQ multiplex PCR assay. TCRdb obtained this table from immuneACCESS and retained in-frame rearrangements with V and J assigned. These tables miss some clones; where compared with another copy, unresolved V genes account for less than half of the shortfall, and the remainder is unexplained. The sample table holds some 48,000 clones, of which roughly 84% were seen once. The leading ten clones occupy approximately 2.5% of the sample. The sample comprised peripheral blood. The receptor source for this set is a middle-aged man with acute or convalescent COVID-19.

The rearrangement joins TRBV10-3 to TRBJ2-1; the match to TRBD2 covers 8 bases. The CDR3 extends over 18 amino acids. Germline V gene sequence: CDR1 ENHRY, CDR2 SYGVKD. The trim removed 2 bases at V and 4 bases at J, leaving 13 bases unmatched. As DNA, the CDR3 is TGTGCCATCAGTGAGGGTCTGGGGAGACTAGCGATATACAATGAGCAGTTCTTC. It codes for CAISEGLGRLAIYNEQFF.

The J gene is TRBJ2-3, the V gene TRBV7-8; TRBD2 aligns across 8 bases. The junction had 5 bases not matched to a gene; V was cut back by 4 bases and J by 5 bases. Looked up from germline, CDR1 is SGHVS and CDR2 is FQNEAQ. This CDR3 has 14 amino acids. CDR3 sequence (DNA): TGTGCCAGCAGCTCAAGCGGGAGTGTAGATACGCAGTATTTT. Amino acids: CASSSSGSVDTQYF.

The V and J genes are TRBV7-6 and TRBJ1-5, with D perhaps TRBD1 (6 bases). Trimming left V 1 base short and J 4 bases short, with 14 bases between. Germline loops: CDR1 SGHVS, CDR2 FNYEAQ. The CDR3 consists of 16 residues. Written as DNA, the CDR3 is TGTGCCAGCAGCTTAGGGCAGGGGTCTTTGAATCAGCCCCAGCATTTT. It yields the protein CASSLGQGSLNQPQHF.

The rearrangement uses TRBV10-3 and TRBJ1-2; TRBD1 is a possible D gene (5 bases). The germline V gene encodes CDR1 ENHRY and CDR2 SYGVKD. V gave up 8 bases and J gave up 5 bases, with 9 bases separating them. CDR3 size: 11 residues. The CDR3 nucleotides read TGTGCCATCGGGGACTCTTATGGCTACACCTTC. It specifies CAIGDSYGYTF.

This chain links TRBV7-2 with TRBJ2-7, with 8 bases identical to TRBD1. Losses at the gene ends were 5 bases for V and 4 bases for J; bases not matched to a gene: 7. This CDR3 region has 14 residues. CDR1 is SGHTA, CDR2 FQGNSA, per germline. The CDR3 loop reads CASSKQRQGYEQYF. CDR3 coding DNA: TGTGCCAGCAGCAAACAGCGACAGGGGTACGAGCAGTACTTC. Drawing the rest from reference TRBV7-2 and TRBJ2-7, the complete variable domain is GAGVSQSPSNKVTEKGKDVELRCDPISGHTALYWYRQSLGQGLEFLIYFQGNSAPDKSGLPSDRFSAERTGGSVSTLTIQRTQQEDSAVYLCASSKQRQGYEQYFGPGTRLTVT.